What follows are 16 T cell receptor beta chains derived from one specimen sequenced in a study of T-cell memory formation after mild COVID-19. TCRdb re-analysed the 5' RACE reads in MiXCR, keeping a single row per CDR3 protein. Of 80,000 to 95,000 distinct CDR3 sequences listed, about 23% are singletons. Source material: PBMCs or a T cell subset sorted from them (not recorded which). Receptors originate from a man aged 18 to 29 who had mild COVID-19 (a few samples of this study predate the infection). Cell type and time point are not known.

In this sample, this clonotype turned up many times. The chain couples TRBV20-1 to TRBJ2-5; possible D gene TRBD1, 5 bases. This CDR3 has 15 amino acids. From germline, CDR1 is DFQATT and CDR2 SNEGSKA (reference sequence). Trimming stripped 6 bases from V and 4 bases from J, with 21 bases between. The CDR3 is CSATTQGEIGETQYF. Written as DNA, the CDR3 is TGCAGTGCGACGACCCAGGGTGAAATTGGAGAGACCCAGTACTTC.

V usage is TRBV4-1 and J usage is TRBJ1-1; D may be TRBD1 (6 bases). The germline V gene encodes CDR1 MGHRA and CDR2 YSYEKL. V was shortened by 3 bases and J by 0 bases, with 8 bases between the two germline ends. The CDR3 is 14 amino acids. The CDR3, as DNA: TGCGCCAGCAGCCACGGACAGCTGAACACTGAAGCTTTCTTT. Protein: CASSHGQLNTEAFF.

This rearrangement joins TRBV4-2 to TRBJ2-2; D is undetermined. The V end was cut by 3 bases, the J end by 1 base, with 15 bases between. Germline CDR1 and CDR2: LGHNA and YNFKEQ. CDR3 length equals 17 residues. The CDR3 bases are TGTGCCAGCAGCCAGATAGCCCCCTCAGGGAACACCGGGGAGCTGTTTTTT. Its protein product is CASSQIAPSGNTGELFF.

This clonotype has a handful of counts. The chain has TRBV7-2 and TRBJ1-2, with 9 bases identical to TRBD1. Germline V CDR1 and CDR2: SGHTA, FQGNSA. V dropped 1 base and J dropped 6; count of bases not matched to a gene: 9. This CDR3 is 16 amino acids long. DNA of the CDR3: TGTGCCAGCAGCTTAGAACCGGGACAGGGAGGGAATGGCTACACCTTC. Translation gives CASSLEPGQGGNGYTF.

This clonotype has more than one count but fewer than ten. This sequence joins TRBV5-1 and TRBJ2-3; D may be TRBD1 (5 bases). Looked up from germline, CDR1 is SGHRS and CDR2 is YFSETQ. The CDR3 extends over 15 amino acids. Trimming cost V 0 bases and J 2 bases, with 10 bases left between them. CDR3 nucleotide sequence: TGCGCCAGCAGCTTGGAAGGGGTGACCACAGATACGCAGTATTTT. Translated: CASSLEGVTTDTQYF.

The chain carries TRBV6-2 or TRBV6-3 and TRBJ2-3; D unclear. Trimming took off 7 bases at V and 2 bases at J, with 10 bases between the two ends. The CDR3 is made up of 13 amino acids. The V gene's germline CDR1 is MNHEY and CDR2 SVGEGT. CDR3 residues: CASMDRPTDTQYF. In DNA form, the CDR3 reads TGTGCCAGCATGGACCGCCCCACAGATACGCAGTATTTT.

The chain employs TRBV20-1 and TRBJ2-1; perhaps TRBD1 as D (6 bases). The germline V gene has CDR1 DFQATT and CDR2 SNEGSKA (reference sequence). This CDR3 contains 14 residues. The V gene lost 0 bases and the J gene lost 3 bases, with 9 bases spanning the gap. The CDR3 is CSAREGTSYNEQFF. The CDR3 region has the DNA TGCAGTGCTAGAGAAGGGACAAGCTACAATGAGCAGTTCTTC.

The V call is TRBV7-9, the J call TRBJ2-1; D perhaps matches TRBD2 (7 bases). Germline CDR1 reads SEHNR; CDR2 reads FQNEAQ (reference sequence). V gave up 11 bases and J gave up 4 bases, with 18 bases separating them. The CDR3 runs to 14 residues. The CDR3 spells CAGLGGPLYNEQFF. The CDR3 bases are TGTGCCGGACTCGGGGGGCCCCTTTACAATGAGCAGTTCTTC.

V gene TRBV10-3 combines with J gene TRBJ1-1; no reliable D call. The CDR3 runs 12 residues. Germline CDR1 reads ENHRY; CDR2 reads SYGVKD. Trimming removed 4 bases at V and 5 bases at J, with 8 bases between. Here the CDR3 DNA reads TGTGCCATCAGTGCGGGAGGAACTGAAGCTTTCTTT. Its protein is CAISAGGTEAFF.

This rearrangement joins TRBV4-3 to TRBJ1-2, with 7 bases fitting TRBD1. The CDR3 covers 16 residues. From germline, CDR1 is LGHNA and CDR2 YSLEER. Losses at the gene ends were 0 bases for V and 4 bases for J; bases not matched to a gene: 8. CDR3 in amino acids: CASSQDEGARSYGYTF. CDR3 DNA: TGCGCCAGCAGCCAAGACGAGGGGGCGAGAAGCTATGGCTACACCTTC.

The chain couples TRBV5-1 to TRBJ2-3, with D unclear. The length of the CDR3 is 14 residues. Deletions cut 0 bases from V and 4 bases from J, with 9 bases between. The germline V gene encodes CDR1 SGHRS and CDR2 YFSETQ. The DNA of the CDR3 is TGCGCCAGCAGCTTGGACGTCCTCCCAGATACGCAGTATTTT. Translated, it gives CASSLDVLPDTQYF.

This sequence joins TRBV2 and TRBJ2-3, with D perhaps TRBD1 (6 bases). Trimming stripped 9 bases from V and 4 bases from J, with 14 bases between. Per germline, CDR1 SNHLY and CDR2 FYNNEI. The CDR3 extends over 13 amino acids. The CDR3 coding sequence is TGTGCCAGACAGGGATCTCCGGCAGATACGCAGTATTTT. This translates into CARQGSPADTQYF.

This clonotype was counted a single time. The chain couples TRBV30 to TRBJ1-1; D is possibly TRBD1 (5 bases). The CDR3 runs 16 residues. Germline V gene sequence: CDR1 GTSNPN, CDR2 SVGIG (reference sequence). The V end lost 1 base, the J end lost 5 bases, and 20 bases lay between the germline ends. The CDR3 DNA reads as TGTGCCTGGAGTGATATCGGGGGGGTCGTGGAGACTGAAGCTTTCTTT. This codes for CAWSDIGGVVETEAFF.

This clonotype has more than one count but fewer than ten. The chain uses TRBV4-1 and TRBJ2-7; D uncertain. V gave up 0 bases and J gave up 3 bases, with 9 bases separating them. The CDR3 covers 14 residues. Looked up from germline, CDR1 is MGHRA and CDR2 is YSYEKL. The CDR3 sequence: CASSQDPGDYEQYF. CDR3 sequence (DNA): TGCGCCAGCAGCCAAGATCCAGGAGACTACGAGCAGTACTTC.

This clonotype was counted only a few times. The chain carries TRBV3-1 and TRBJ2-2; 8 bases map to TRBD1. Germline CDR1 and CDR2: LGHDT and YNNKEL (reference sequence). The CDR3 spans 18 residues. Losses at the gene ends were 1 base for V and 6 bases for J; bases not matched to a gene: 13. Here the CDR3 DNA reads TGTGCCAGCAGCCAAGTATCATGGCAGGGGGCTTTCGCCGGGGAGCTGTTTTTT. Residues: CASSQVSWQGAFAGELFF.

This clonotype was seen only a few times. The chain couples TRBV14 to TRBJ2-5; weak D call: TRBD2 (6 bases). The CDR3 has 17 amino acids. The V gene lost 0 bases and the J gene lost 0 bases, with 14 bases spanning the gap. Germline-derived CDR1 and CDR2 are SGHDN and FVKESK. CDR3 in DNA: TGTGCCAGCAGCCAAGATCGAGGAGGGCCGTACCAAGAGACCCAGTACTTC. Encoded protein: CASSQDRGGPYQETQYF.